The 27 T cell receptor beta chains given below trace back to one sample, sequenced in a study of blood T cell repertoires in COVID-19. Repertoires were generated with immunoSEQ multiplex PCR, while TCRdb's copy carries only in-frame clones and drops some. The sample has 300,000 or so clones, roughly 83% seen once; the top ten hold 1.6%. The sequenced sample consisted of peripheral blood. The receptors shown here come from a woman aged 50 to 60 with acute or convalescent COVID-19.

This rearrangement joins TRBV2 to TRBJ1-2; 7 positions match TRBD1. This CDR3 has 14 amino acids. V dropped 4 bases and J dropped 2; count of bases not matched to a gene: 4. CDR1 is SNHLY and CDR2 is FYNNEI in the germline V gene. CDR3 amino acids: CASSGDSLNYGYTF. The DNA for the CDR3 is TGTGCCAGCAGTGGGGACAGTCTCAACTATGGCTACACCTTC.

J is TRBJ1-2 and V is TRBV2; D is uncertain. The germline V and J ends were trimmed by 7 bases and 4 bases, with 19 bases remaining between them. The CDR3 sequence is 15 residues long. Germline lookup yields CDR1 SNHLY and CDR2 FYNNEI. For the CDR3, the DNA is TGTGCCAGCACTTTCCGGCCAGGAGGATCCTATGGCTACACCTTC. Its translation is CASTFRPGGSYGYTF.

V and J are TRBV6-1 and TRBJ2-7; D gene uncertain. Per germline, CDR1 MNHNS and CDR2 SASEGT. V was clipped by 2 bases and J by 2 bases, with 7 bases between them. The CDR3 is 13 amino acids. The CDR3 reads CASSETVAYEQYF. CDR3 DNA sequence: TGTGCCAGCAGTGAAACAGTGGCCTACGAGCAGTACTTC.

This clone was recorded a few times. Here the CDR3 DNA reads TGTGCCAGTAGTATCATAACCGGGACAGCTTTTGAAAAACTGTTTTTT. It is translated as CASSIITGTAFEKLFF. J is TRBJ1-4 and V is TRBV19; 7 bases are a match to TRBD1. The germline CDR1 and CDR2 sequences are LNHDA and SQIVND (reference sequence). The CDR3 runs to 16 residues. V shed 3 bases, J shed 7 bases, and the junction held 11 bases outside the gene matches.

The chain links TRBV7-9 to TRBJ1-1, with D perhaps matching TRBD1 (6 bases). V was cut by 5 bases and J by 6 bases, with 25 bases left in between. Germline values: CDR1 SEHNR, CDR2 FQNEAQ (reference sequence). The CDR3 contains 17 residues. The CDR3 sequence is CASSHQAGASRPPEAFF. CDR3 in DNA: TGTGCCAGCAGCCATCAAGCGGGGGCTTCTCGTCCGCCTGAAGCTTTCTTT.

The rearrangement links TRBV7-6 to TRBJ2-2, with D maybe TRBD2 (5 bases). Germline values: CDR1 SGHVS, CDR2 FNYEAQ. This CDR3 has 14 amino acids. V dropped 0 bases and J dropped 5 bases, with 7 bases sitting between them. CDR3 nucleotide sequence: TGTGCCAGCAGCTTAGCGGGAGTGACCGGGGAGCTGTTTTTT. Translated: CASSLAGVTGELFF. The variable domain in full, completed from reference TRBV7-6 and TRBJ2-2, reads GAGVSQSPRYKVTKRGQDVALRCDPISGHVSLYWYRQALGQGPEFLTYFNYEAQQDKSGLPNDRFSAERPEGSISTLTIQRTEQRDSAMYRCASSLAGVTGELFFGEGSRLTVL.

The V call is TRBV9, the J call TRBJ1-1; D gene unclear. The CDR3 covers 14 residues. Trimming stripped 4 bases from V and 1 base from J, with 11 bases between. Germline values: CDR1 SGDLS, CDR2 YYNGEE. CDR3 nucleotide sequence: TGTGCCAGCAGCCCGAGGACTGAGAACACTGAAGCTTTCTTT. Translated, it gives CASSPRTENTEAFF. The entire variable domain, with the rest obtained from reference TRBV9 and TRBJ1-1, is as follows: DSGVTQTPKHLITATGQRVTLRCSPRSGDLSVYWYQQSLDQGLQFLIQYYNGEERAKGNILERFSAQQFPDLHSELNLSSLELGDSALYFCASSPRTENTEAFFGQGTRLTVV.

J is TRBJ2-7 and V is TRBV28; D perhaps matches TRBD1 (5 bases). The CDR3 runs to 14 residues. The germline CDR1 and CDR2 sequences are MDHEN and SYDVKM. V lost 5 bases to trimming and J lost 2 bases, with 13 bases between them. CDR3 region: CASSPPGYAYEQYF. CDR3 sequence (DNA): TGTGCCAGCAGTCCCCCAGGGTATGCCTACGAGCAGTACTTC.

The V and J genes are TRBV6-2 or TRBV6-3 and TRBJ2-1, with a possible D match to TRBD2 (5 bases). The CDR3 runs to 13 residues. V lost 5 bases and J lost 2, with 7 bases in between. Germline CDR1 and CDR2: MNHEY and SVGEGT. The CDR3 protein is CASSSGTYNEQFF. The CDR3, as DNA: TGTGCCAGCAGTAGCGGAACCTACAATGAGCAGTTCTTC.

V is TRBV7-9 and J is TRBJ2-2; the D is unclear. The CDR3 length is 12 residues. Trimming cost V 6 bases and J 1 base, with 3 bases left between them. Germline V gives CDR1 SEHNR, CDR2 FQNEAQ (reference sequence). The CDR3 nucleotides read TGTGCCAGCAGACTGAACACCGGGGAGCTGTTTTTT. Protein: CASRLNTGELFF.

This chain joins TRBV2 and TRBJ1-5; 8 bases align to TRBD1. Per the germline V gene, CDR1 is SNHLY and CDR2 is FYNNEI. V dropped 6 bases and J dropped 6; count of bases not matched to a gene: 7. The CDR3 is 14 amino acids. CDR3 DNA: TGTGCCAGCAGCTTACAGGGGGGTGGTCAGCCCCAGCATTTT. This codes for CASSLQGGGQPQHF.

J is TRBJ2-1 and V is TRBV19, with D perhaps TRBD1 (6 bases). V was shortened by 6 bases and J by 10 bases, with 16 bases between the two germline ends. The CDR3 has 13 amino acids. Germline lookup yields CDR1 LNHDA and CDR2 SQIVND (reference sequence). CDR3 region: CASRRAGVGEQFF. The CDR3 nucleotides read TGTGCCAGTAGAAGGGCAGGGGTGGGGGAGCAGTTCTTC.

V is TRBV19 and J is TRBJ2-5, with TRBD2 matching 8 bases. The length of the CDR3 is 14 residues. The V segment lost 5 bases and the J segment 0 bases; nucleotides outside the gene matches: 2. Germline CDR1 LNHDA, CDR2 SQIVND (reference sequence). The DNA for the CDR3 is TGTGCCAGTAGTTTACTAGCGGACCAAGAGACCCAGTACTTC. Protein product: CASSLLADQETQYF. The full variable domain, in which reference TRBV19 and TRBJ2-5 provide the parts outside the CDR3, is DGGITQSPKYLFRKEGQNVTLSCEQNLNHDAMYWYRQDPGQGLRLIYYSQIVNDFQKGDIAEGYSVSREKKESFPLTVTSAQKNPTAFYLCASSLLADQETQYFGPGTRLLVL.

The chain combines TRBV29-1 with TRBJ2-1; TRBD1 matches at 9 bases. This CDR3 is built from 15 residues. V shed 2 bases, J shed 5 bases, and the junction held 7 bases outside the gene matches. Germline V lookup: CDR1 SQVTM, CDR2 ANQGSEA. The CDR3 region has the DNA TGCAGCGTTGAAAGGGGGGACAGGGTTCACAATGAGCAGTTCTTC. Its translation: CSVERGDRVHNEQFF.

CDR3 sequence reads: CASSSTGGRTGANVLTF. CDR3 nucleotide sequence: TGTGCCAGCAGCTCGACAGGGGGAAGGACTGGGGCCAACGTCCTGACTTTC. This chain uses TRBV28 with TRBJ2-6; TRBD1 aligns across 9 bases. V shed 6 bases, J shed 2 bases, and the junction held 8 bases outside the gene matches. Per germline, CDR1 MDHEN and CDR2 SYDVKM. The CDR3 is 17 residues long.

The rearrangement uses TRBV6-5 and TRBJ1-2; D call uncertain. V was pared by 2 bases and J by 8 bases, with 12 bases between. The CDR3 totals 13 residues. The germline V gene encodes CDR1 MNHEY and CDR2 SVGAGI. In nucleotides, the CDR3 is TGTGCCAGCAGTTACGGGCCGGCCCTGGGCTACACCTTC. Residues: CASSYGPALGYTF.

This clone came up once. The V gene is TRBV19, the J gene TRBJ2-1; 8 nucleotides align to TRBD2. The CDR3 loop spans 19 amino acids. Losses at the gene ends were 1 base for V and 7 bases for J; bases not matched to a gene: 18. The germline V gene has CDR1 LNHDA and CDR2 SQIVND (reference sequence). The CDR3 coding sequence is TGTGCCAGTAGTATAGGCCCCCAAAAAGCGGGAGTCAAGAGGAATGAGCAGTTCTTC. Translating gives CASSIGPQKAGVKRNEQFF.

This clone was seen just once. The chain combines TRBV2 with TRBJ2-1; 14 positions agree with TRBD2. The CDR3 length is 16 residues. V lost 6 bases to trimming and J lost 4 bases; unmatched junction nucleotides: 5. The germline gives CDR1 SNHLY, CDR2 FYNNEI. The CDR3 DNA follows: TGTGCCAGCAGCGGGACTAGCGGGAGCGGTTACAATGAGCAGTTCTTC. It encodes CASSGTSGSGYNEQFF. The full variable domain, with the rest looked up from reference TRBV2 and TRBJ2-1, is EPEVTQTPSHQVTQMGQEVILRCVPISNHLYFYWYRQILGQKVEFLVSFYNNEISEKSEIFDDQFSVERPDGSNFTLKIRSTKLEDSAMYFCASSGTSGSGYNEQFFGPGTRLTVL.

This chain links TRBV11-2 with TRBJ2-5; 10 positions agree with TRBD2. The CDR3 spans 15 residues. Germline-derived CDR1 and CDR2 are SGHAT and FQNNGV. J gave up 2 bases and V 2 bases, and 2 bases lay outside the gene matches. The DNA for the CDR3 is TGTGCCAGCAGCTTACTAGCGGGAGTGCAAGAGACCCAGTACTTC. It yields the protein CASSLLAGVQETQYF.

As for this clone: Other DNA sequences in the same sample also yield this CDR3. This chain connects TRBV19 to TRBJ1-5, with D possibly matching TRBD1 (6 bases). CDR3 size: 14 residues. Germline V gene data show CDR1 as LNHDA and CDR2 as SQIVND (reference sequence). The V gene lost 3 bases and the J gene lost 4 bases, with 10 bases spanning the gap. The CDR3 nucleotides are TGTGCCAGTAGTATCAGGGACACAAATCAGCCCCAGCATTTT. Amino acids: CASSIRDTNQPQHF.

The chain links TRBV6-1 to TRBJ1-5; no clear D. V lost 4 bases, J lost 1 base, and 14 bases lay in between. The V gene's germline CDR1 is MNHNS and CDR2 SASEGT. This CDR3 comprises 16 residues. CDR3 amino acids: CASSGAGSPSNQPQHF. CDR3 bases: TGTGCCAGCAGTGGTGCGGGCAGTCCAAGCAATCAGCCCCAGCATTTT.

The chain couples TRBV4-1 to TRBJ2-5, with D possibly TRBD1 on 6 matching bases. Trimming shortened V by 3 bases and J by 2 bases, and 10 bases separated the two germline ends. Germline CDR1 is MGHRA and CDR2 is YSYEKL. This CDR3 has 14 amino acids. The CDR3 DNA sequence: TGCGCCAGCAGCCAGGGGGACACACAAGAGACCCAGTACTTC. Amino acid sequence: CASSQGDTQETQYF.

The chain links TRBV7-3 to TRBJ2-1; tentatively, D is TRBD2 (6 bases). The CDR3 consists of 14 residues. In germline, CDR1 is SGHTA, CDR2 FQGTGA. With 1 base removed from V and 6 bases from J, the gap between germline ends came to 10 bases. CDR3 residues: CASSLNVGGNEQFF. In DNA form, the CDR3 reads TGTGCCAGCAGCTTAAATGTGGGGGGCAATGAGCAGTTCTTC.

The chain combines TRBV28 with TRBJ1-2; D unclear. Germline V lookup: CDR1 MDHEN, CDR2 SYDVKM. The CDR3 covers 13 residues. The ends were cut back, 3 bases at V and 8 bases at J, with 13 bases in the middle. CDR3 DNA: TGTGCCAGCAGTTTCGGAGGGTTCTTGGGCTACACCTTC. This codes for CASSFGGFLGYTF.

The V and J genes are TRBV2 and TRBJ1-5; unclear D gene. This CDR3 spans 16 amino acids. Germline V gives CDR1 SNHLY, CDR2 FYNNEI. Trimming cost V 2 bases and J 3 bases, with 14 bases left between them. CDR3 residues: CASSERWRSPNQPQHF. The CDR3 coding sequence is TGTGCCAGCAGTGAACGCTGGAGGTCCCCCAATCAGCCCCAGCATTTT. The variable domain in full, completed from reference TRBV2 and TRBJ1-5, reads EPEVTQTPSHQVTQMGQEVILRCVPISNHLYFYWYRQILGQKVEFLVSFYNNEISEKSEIFDDQFSVERPDGSNFTLKIRSTKLEDSAMYFCASSERWRSPNQPQHFGDGTRLSIL.

This clone was seen once. This chain links TRBV27 with TRBJ2-1, with 7 nucleotides matching TRBD2. After removal of 9 bases from V and 12 bases from J, the junction contained 17 bases not matched to a gene. This CDR3 is 14 amino acids long. Looked up from germline, CDR1 is MNHEY and CDR2 is SMNVEV (reference sequence). CDR3 DNA sequence: TGTGCCAGTCGCGGGGGAGGGCCCGGAATGGGGCAGTTCTTC. Its translation is CASRGGGPGMGQFF.

The chain recombines TRBV3-1 (or the pseudogene TRBV3-2) with TRBJ1-4; TRBD1 agrees at 8 bases. CDR1 is LGHDT and CDR2 is YNNKEL in the germline V gene (reference sequence). J lost 7 bases, V lost 3 bases, and 4 bases had no gene match. This CDR3 contains 14 residues. This CDR3 is CASSHQGAGEKLFF. CDR3 nucleotide sequence: TGTGCCAGCAGCCACCAGGGGGCTGGTGAAAAACTGTTTTTT.